A selection of T cell receptor beta chains follows, all from one sample in a study of OX40 agonist ivuxolimab in advanced cancers. Sequencing used immunoSEQ multiplex PCR; TCRdb keeps in-frame clones, though not all of them. The repertoire holds tens of thousands of clones, about 84% seen once, with roughly 4.6% in the top ten. This sample comprised CD4+ or CD8+ T cells sorted from blood, obtained in a trial of the OX40 agonist ivuxolimab. The source is an adult with an advanced solid tumor such as melanoma, head and neck, liver or kidney cancer. Both conserved end residues are part of each CDR3. D genes are given only for firm matches. Size is omitted from some rows. Given values are once, few, many or a class for expanded clones.

j_call | clone_size | v_call | d_call | cdr3_nt | cdr3_aa
TRBJ1-4 | . | TRBV5-4 | . | TGTGCCAGCAGCTTGAATGGAGATTCCAGGGGAGAAAAACTGTTTTTT | CASSLNGDSRGEKLFF
TRBJ2-7 | . | TRBV21-1 | . | TGTGCCAGCAGCAAGGCTTCGGGGGGATCCTACGAGCAGTACTTC | CASSKASGGSYEQYF
TRBJ1-1 | . | TRBV2 | . | TGTGCCAGCAGTGAAGAACAGGGCCTAGAAGCTTTCTTT | CASSEEQGLEAFF
TRBJ2-1 | . | TRBV6-4 | TRBD2 | TGTGCCAGCAGTGGGGGGACTAGCGGGGGGAACAATGAGCAGTTCTTC | CASSGGTSGGNNEQFF
TRBJ1-2 | . | TRBV27 | . | TGTGCCAGCAGTTTATCACTCGGCGTAGGGGAGGTTGACTATGGCTACACCTTC | CASSLSLGVGEVDYGYTF
TRBJ1-2 | . | TRBV5-5 | . | TGTGCCAGCAGCTTATACTTCCAGGGAGATGGCTACACCTTC | CASSLYFQGDGYTF
TRBJ1-5 | . | TRBV10-3 | TRBD1 | TGTGCCATCAGTGACCCGGGACAGGGATTCCAGCCCCAGCATTTT | CAISDPGQGFQPQHF
TRBJ2-7 | . | TRBV20-1 | . | TGCAGTGCTCGGGCGGCCTACGAGCAGTACTTC | CSARAAYEQYF
TRBJ2-5 | . | TRBV5-5 | TRBD2 | TGTGCCAGCAGGAAGCTAGCGGGAGTCGAGACCCAGTACTTC | CASRKLAGVETQYF
TRBJ2-3 | . | TRBV5-5 | . | TGTGCCAGCAGCTTGGATTCGAACACAGATACGCAGTATTTT | CASSLDSNTDTQYF
TRBJ1-2 | . | TRBV30 | . | TGTGCCTGGGGACAGAAAAACCGGGTTAACTATGGCTACACCTTC | CAWGQKNRVNYGYTF
TRBJ1-1 | few | TRBV14 | . | TGTGCCAGCAGCCGCCGACGGCAGGACACTGAAGCTTTCTTT | CASSRRRQDTEAFF
TRBJ2-7 | . | TRBV5-1 | TRBD2 | TGCGCCAGCAGCTTCCAGCAGGGGGGGACTAGCGGGCTTTCCTACGAGCAGTACTTC | CASSFQQGGTSGLSYEQYF
TRBJ1-2 | . | TRBV7-8 | . | TGTGCCAGCAGCTTAACCGGGACAACTAACTATGGCTACACCTTC | CASSLTGTTNYGYTF
TRBJ1-1 | . | TRBV6-6 | . | TGTGCCAGCAGTTACTTTTCCGACACTGAAGCTTTCTTT | CASSYFSDTEAFF
TRBJ1-5 | . | TRBV5-8 | . | TGTGCCAGCAGCGGAAGACAGATTAGCAATCAGCCCCAGCATTTT | CASSGRQISNQPQHF
TRBJ1-5 | . | TRBV7-9 | . | TGTGCCAGCAGCTCCATGTTGGGGACCCAGCATTTT | CASSSMLGTQHF
TRBJ1-2 | . | TRBV5-4 | TRBD1 | TGTGCCAGCAGTGGAATAGGGGACAGGGTGGGGAGTGGCTACACCTTC | CASSGIGDRVGSGYTF